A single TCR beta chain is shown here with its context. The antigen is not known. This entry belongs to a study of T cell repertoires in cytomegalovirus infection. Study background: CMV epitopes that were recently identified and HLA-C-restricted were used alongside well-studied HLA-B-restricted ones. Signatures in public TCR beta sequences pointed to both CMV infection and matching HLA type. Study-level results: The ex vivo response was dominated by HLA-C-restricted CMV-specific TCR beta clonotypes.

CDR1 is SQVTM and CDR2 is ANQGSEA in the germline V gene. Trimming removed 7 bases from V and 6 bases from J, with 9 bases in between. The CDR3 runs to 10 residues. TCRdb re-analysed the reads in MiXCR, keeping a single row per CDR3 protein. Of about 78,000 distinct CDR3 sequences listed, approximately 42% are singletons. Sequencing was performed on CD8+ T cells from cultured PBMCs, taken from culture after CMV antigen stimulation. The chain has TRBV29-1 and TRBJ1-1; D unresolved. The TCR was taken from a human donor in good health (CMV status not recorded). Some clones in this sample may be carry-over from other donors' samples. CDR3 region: CSAAPAEAFF. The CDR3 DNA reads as TGCAGCGCCGCCCCGGCTGAAGCTTTCTTT.